The text below deals with one T cell receptor beta chain. No antigen is known for it. The sample is drawn from a study of OX40 agonist ivuxolimab in advanced cancers. Study-level points and caveats: Circulating CD4+ and CD8+ T cells showed clonal expansion by week 6 at 0.1 to 3.0 mg/kg.

Germline V gene data show CDR1 as MNHNS and CDR2 as SASEGT. With 5 bases clipped from V and 3 bases from J, the junction kept 6 bases outside the gene matches. The CDR3 runs 14 residues. Clones were read by immunoSEQ multiplex PCR, and TCRdb kept only the in-frame ones, dropping some. The repertoire holds just under 100,000 clones, with 94% as singletons. The sequences come from CD4+ or CD8+ T cells sorted from blood, collected in a trial of the OX40 agonist ivuxolimab. This chain uses TRBV6-1 with TRBJ1-1, with 7 bases aligning to TRBD1. The receptor's source is an adult with an advanced solid tumor such as melanoma, head and neck, liver or kidney cancer. The CDR3, as DNA: TGTGCCAGCAGTAAGAAGGGGGCGGACACTGAAGCTTTCTTT. Protein sequence: CASSKKGADTEAFF.